This paragraph reports one TCR beta chain. This CDR3 region has 10 residues. The germline V gene has CDR1 MDHEN and CDR2 SYDVKM. Between the trimmed V and J ends, which lost 8 bases and 6 bases, there was a span of 8 bases. As processed by the authors: Reference gene primer amplification yielded estimated nucleated cell counts. Libraries were prepared by immunoSEQ multiplex PCR; TCRdb keeps only in-frame clonotypes and omits some of them. That table furnishes V, J and clone size, whereas the DNA furnished D and trimming. This table holds about 170,000 clones, about 83% found once. It was during active infection that Seattle patients were enrolled and then longitudinally followed. The data derive from a study of blood T cell repertoires in COVID-19. Across the whole study: The samples span acute and convalescent COVID-19 from the United States, Italy and Spain. T cells, B-cell-depleted T cells, or PBMCs provided the cDNA or gDNA that served as material.

The rearrangement joins TRBV28 to TRBJ2-7; possibly TRBD2 for D (5 bases). The specimen was peripheral blood. The sequence derives from an elderly woman with COVID-19, enrolled during active disease. The CDR3, as DNA: TGTGCCAGCCTCGGAGGCGAGCAGTACTTC. Amino acid sequence: CASLGGEQYF.